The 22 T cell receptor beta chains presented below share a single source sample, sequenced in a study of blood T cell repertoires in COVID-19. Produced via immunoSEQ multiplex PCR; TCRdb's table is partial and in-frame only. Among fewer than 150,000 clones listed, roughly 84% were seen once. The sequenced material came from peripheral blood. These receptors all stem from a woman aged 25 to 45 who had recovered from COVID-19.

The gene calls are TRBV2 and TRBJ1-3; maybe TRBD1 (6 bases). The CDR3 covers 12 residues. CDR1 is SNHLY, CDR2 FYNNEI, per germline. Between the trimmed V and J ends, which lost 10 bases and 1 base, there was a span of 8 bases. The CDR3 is CATQGSGNTIYF. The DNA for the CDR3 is TGTGCCACACAGGGATCTGGAAACACCATATATTTT.

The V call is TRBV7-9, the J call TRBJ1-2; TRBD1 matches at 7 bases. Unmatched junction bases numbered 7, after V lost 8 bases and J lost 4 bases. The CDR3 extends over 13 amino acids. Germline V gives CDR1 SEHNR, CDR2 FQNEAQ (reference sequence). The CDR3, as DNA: TGTGCCAGCCGTGGAACAGGGGCCTATGGCTACACCTTC. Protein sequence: CASRGTGAYGYTF.

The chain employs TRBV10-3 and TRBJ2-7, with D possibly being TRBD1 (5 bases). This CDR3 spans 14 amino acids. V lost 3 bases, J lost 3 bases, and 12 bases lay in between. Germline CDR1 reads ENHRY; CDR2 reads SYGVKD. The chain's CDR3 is CAISDLTDNYEQYF. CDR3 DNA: TGTGCCATCAGTGATCTGACAGACAACTACGAGCAGTACTTC.

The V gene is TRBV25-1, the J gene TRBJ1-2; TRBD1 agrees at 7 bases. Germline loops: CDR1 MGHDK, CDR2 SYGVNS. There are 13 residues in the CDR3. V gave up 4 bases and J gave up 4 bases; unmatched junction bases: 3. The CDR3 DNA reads TGTGCCAGCAGTGCGGACAGGATCTATGGCTACACCTTC. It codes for CASSADRIYGYTF.

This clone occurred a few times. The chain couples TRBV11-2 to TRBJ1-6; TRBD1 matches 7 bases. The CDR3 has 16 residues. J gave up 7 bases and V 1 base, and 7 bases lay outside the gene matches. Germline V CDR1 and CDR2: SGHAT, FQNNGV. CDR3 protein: CASSLVRDSGNSPLHF. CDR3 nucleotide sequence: TGTGCCAGCAGCTTAGTCAGGGACAGTGGGAATTCACCCCTCCACTTT.

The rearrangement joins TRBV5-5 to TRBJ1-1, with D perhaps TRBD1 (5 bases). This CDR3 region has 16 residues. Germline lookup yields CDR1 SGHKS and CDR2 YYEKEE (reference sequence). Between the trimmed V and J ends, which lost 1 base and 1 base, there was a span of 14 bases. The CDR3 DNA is TGTGCCAGCAGCTTGCGGGAGCAGGGCTGGAACACTGAAGCTTTCTTT. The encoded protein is CASSLREQGWNTEAFF. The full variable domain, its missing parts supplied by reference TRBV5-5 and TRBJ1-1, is DAGVTQSPTHLIKTRGQQVTLRCSPISGHKSVSWYQQVLGQGPQFIFQYYEKEERGRGNFPDRFSARQFPNYSSELNVNALLLGDSALYLCASSLREQGWNTEAFFGQGTRLTVV.

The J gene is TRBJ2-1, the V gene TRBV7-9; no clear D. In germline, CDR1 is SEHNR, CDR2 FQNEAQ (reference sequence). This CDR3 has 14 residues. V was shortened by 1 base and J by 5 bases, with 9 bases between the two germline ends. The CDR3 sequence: CASSLGRNNNEQFF. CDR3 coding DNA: TGTGCCAGCAGCTTAGGCAGGAATAACAATGAGCAGTTCTTC.

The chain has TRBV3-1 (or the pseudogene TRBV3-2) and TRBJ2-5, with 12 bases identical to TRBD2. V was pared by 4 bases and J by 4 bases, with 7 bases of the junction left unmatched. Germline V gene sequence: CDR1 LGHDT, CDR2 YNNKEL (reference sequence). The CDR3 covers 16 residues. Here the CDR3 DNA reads TGTGCCAGCAGCCGGAGGACTAGCGGGAATAGAGAGACCCAGTACTTC. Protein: CASSRRTSGNRETQYF.

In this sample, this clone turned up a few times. The CDR3 region is CASSDSTENTEAFF. The CDR3 DNA reads as TGTGCCAGCAGTGATTCTACAGAGAACACTGAAGCTTTCTTT. The rearrangement joins TRBV6-4 to TRBJ1-1; D is ambiguous. V dropped 3 bases and J dropped 1 base, with 9 bases sitting between them. From germline, CDR1 is MRHNA and CDR2 SNTAGT. The CDR3 extends over 14 amino acids.

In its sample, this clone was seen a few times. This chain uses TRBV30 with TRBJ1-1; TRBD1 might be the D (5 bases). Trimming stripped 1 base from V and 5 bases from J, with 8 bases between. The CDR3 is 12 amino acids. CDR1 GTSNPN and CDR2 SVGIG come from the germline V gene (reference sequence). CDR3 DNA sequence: TGTGCCTGGAGTGCCGGGGGGACTGAAGCTTTCTTT. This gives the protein CAWSAGGTEAFF.

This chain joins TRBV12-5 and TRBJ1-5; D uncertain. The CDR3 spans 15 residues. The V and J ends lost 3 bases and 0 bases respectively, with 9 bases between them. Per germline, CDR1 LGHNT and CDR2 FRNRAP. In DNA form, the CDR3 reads TGTGCTAGTGGTTTTACGGGAACTAGCAATCAGCCCCAGCATTTT. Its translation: CASGFTGTSNQPQHF. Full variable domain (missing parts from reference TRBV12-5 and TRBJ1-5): DARVTQTPRHKVTEMGQEVTMRCQPILGHNTVFWYRQTMMQGLELLAYFRNRAPLDDSGMPKDRFSAEMPDATLATLKIQPSEPRDSAVYFCASGFTGTSNQPQHFGDGTRLSIL.

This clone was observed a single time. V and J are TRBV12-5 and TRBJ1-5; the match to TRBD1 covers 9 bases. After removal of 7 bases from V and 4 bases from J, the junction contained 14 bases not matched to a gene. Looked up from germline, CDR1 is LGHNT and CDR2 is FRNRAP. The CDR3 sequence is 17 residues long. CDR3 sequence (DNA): TGTGCTAGTGCTCAATCACAGACCGGGACAGGGAATCAGCCCCAGCATTTT. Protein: CASAQSQTGTGNQPQHF.

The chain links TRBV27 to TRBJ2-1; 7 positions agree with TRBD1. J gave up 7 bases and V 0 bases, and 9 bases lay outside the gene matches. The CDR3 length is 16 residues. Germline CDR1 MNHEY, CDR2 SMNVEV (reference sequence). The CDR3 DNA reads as TGTGCCAGCAGTTTATCCCGACAGGGAATGCGGAATGAGCAGTTCTTC. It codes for CASSLSRQGMRNEQFF.

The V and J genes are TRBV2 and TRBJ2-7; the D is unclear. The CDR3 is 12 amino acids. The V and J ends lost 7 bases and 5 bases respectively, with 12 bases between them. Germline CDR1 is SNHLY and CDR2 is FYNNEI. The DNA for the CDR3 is TGTGCCAGCATCGGCAATCGGGACGAGCAGTACTTC. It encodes CASIGNRDEQYF. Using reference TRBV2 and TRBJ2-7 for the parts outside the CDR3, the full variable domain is EPEVTQTPSHQVTQMGQEVILRCVPISNHLYFYWYRQILGQKVEFLVSFYNNEISEKSEIFDDQFSVERPDGSNFTLKIRSTKLEDSAMYFCASIGNRDEQYFGPGTRLTVT.

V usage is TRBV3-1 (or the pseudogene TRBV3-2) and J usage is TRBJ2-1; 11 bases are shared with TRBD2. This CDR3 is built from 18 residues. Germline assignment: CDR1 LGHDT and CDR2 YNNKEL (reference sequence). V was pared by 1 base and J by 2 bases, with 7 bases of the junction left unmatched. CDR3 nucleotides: TGTGCCAGCAGCCAAGCGTTTAGCGGGAGGGACACCTACAATGAGCAGTTCTTC. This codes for CASSQAFSGRDTYNEQFF.

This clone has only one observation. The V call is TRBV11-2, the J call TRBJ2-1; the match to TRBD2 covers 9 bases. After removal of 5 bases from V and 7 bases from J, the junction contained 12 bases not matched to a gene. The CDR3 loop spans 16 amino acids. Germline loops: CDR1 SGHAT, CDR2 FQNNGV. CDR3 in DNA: TGTGCCAGCAGCCCGCGGGGCGGGGGGGCCTGGAATGAGCAGTTCTTC. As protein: CASSPRGGGAWNEQFF.

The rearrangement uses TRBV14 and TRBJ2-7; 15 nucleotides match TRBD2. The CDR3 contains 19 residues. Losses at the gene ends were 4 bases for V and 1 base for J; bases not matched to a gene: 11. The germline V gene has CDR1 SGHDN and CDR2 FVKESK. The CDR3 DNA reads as TGTGCCAGCAGCCCGGGGTGGACTAGCGGGAGGGCCGGGTCCTACGAGCAGTACTTC. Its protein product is CASSPGWTSGRAGSYEQYF. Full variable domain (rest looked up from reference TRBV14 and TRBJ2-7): EAGVTQFPSHSVIEKGQTVTLRCDPISGHDNLYWYRRVMGKEIKFLLHFVKESKQDESGMPNNRFLAERTGGTYSTLKVQPAELEDSGVYFCASSPGWTSGRAGSYEQYFGPGTRLTVT.

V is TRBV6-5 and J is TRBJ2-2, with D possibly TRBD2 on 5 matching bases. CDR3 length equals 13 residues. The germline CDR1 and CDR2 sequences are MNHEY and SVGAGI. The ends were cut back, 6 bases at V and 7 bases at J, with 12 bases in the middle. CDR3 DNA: TGTGCCAGCAGCCTGTCTAGCAGCGGGGAGCTGTTTTTT. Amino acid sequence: CASSLSSSGELFF.

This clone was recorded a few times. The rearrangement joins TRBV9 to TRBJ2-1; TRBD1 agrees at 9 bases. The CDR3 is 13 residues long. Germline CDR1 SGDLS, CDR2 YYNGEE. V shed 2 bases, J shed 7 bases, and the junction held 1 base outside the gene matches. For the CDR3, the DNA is TGTGCCAGCAGCGTCGGACAGGGGAATGAGCAGTTCTTC. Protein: CASSVGQGNEQFF.

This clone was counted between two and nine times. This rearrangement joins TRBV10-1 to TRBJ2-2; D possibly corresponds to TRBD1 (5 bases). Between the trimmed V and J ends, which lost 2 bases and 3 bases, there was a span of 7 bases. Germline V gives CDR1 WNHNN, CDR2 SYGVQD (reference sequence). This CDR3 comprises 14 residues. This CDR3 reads CASSEVRDTGELFF. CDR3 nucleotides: TGCGCCAGCAGTGAGGTCAGGGACACCGGGGAGCTGTTTTTT.

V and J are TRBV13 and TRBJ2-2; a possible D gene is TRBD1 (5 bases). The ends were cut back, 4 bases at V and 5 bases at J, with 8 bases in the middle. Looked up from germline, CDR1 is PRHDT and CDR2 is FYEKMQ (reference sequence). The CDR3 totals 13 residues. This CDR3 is CASSSDTTGELFF. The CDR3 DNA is TGTGCCAGCAGCTCGGACACTACCGGGGAGCTGTTTTTT.

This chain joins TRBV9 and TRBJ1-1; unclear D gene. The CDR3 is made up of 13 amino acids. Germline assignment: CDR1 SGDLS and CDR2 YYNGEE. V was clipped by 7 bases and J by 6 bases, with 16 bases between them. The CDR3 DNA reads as TGTGCCAGCGCCCGCGAGGAAACTGCTGAAGCTTTCTTT. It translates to CASAREETAEAFF.